This T cell receptor (beta chain) was documented in a study of OX40 agonist ivuxolimab in advanced cancers. Study at large: Every 2 weeks, patients got intravenous ivuxolimab at one of six dose levels (0.01-10 mg/kg). Findings and caveats of the study: CD8+ T cells (on average) carried more expanded clones than CD4+ T cells. Undetermined was the antigen specificity of the expanded peripheral T cells.

TCRdb's table, derived via immunoSEQ multiplex PCR, lists solely in-frame clones and lacks some. The data contain approximately 35,000 clones, 88% of them singletons. Germline V CDR1 and CDR2: MDHEN, SYDVKM. CDR3 length equals 16 residues. V dropped 5 bases and J dropped 2 bases, with 16 bases sitting between them. Comment on this clone: Its cognate antigen is unknown.

Sample: CD4+ or CD8+ T cells sorted from blood, taken in a trial of the OX40 agonist ivuxolimab. The TCR sequence derives from an adult with an advanced solid tumor such as melanoma, head and neck, liver or kidney cancer. The chain uses TRBV28 and TRBJ1-3; TRBD1 might be the D (5 bases). The CDR3 region is CASSRSGSLAGNTIYF. The CDR3 nucleotides are TGTGCCAGCAGTCGGTCAGGGTCCCTTGCTGGAAACACCATATATTTT.